This record concerns one T cell receptor (beta chain) sequence. Its antigen remains unknown. Time point specified: pre-sensitization, week 0. Documented treatment: therapeutic diphenylcyclopropenone sensitization with weekly scalp DPC. The data were obtained in a study of human T cells and chemical hapten exposure. Overall study context: Weekly administration of diphenylcyclopropenone to the scalp of patients continued throughout the roughly 25-week study. General observations from the study: The number of TCRs over 1 in 1000 frequency stayed unchanged after DPC. Expanded TCRs produced significantly more large CDR3 similarity clusters than controls did.

The library tagged each cDNA molecule with unique molecular identifiers. TCRdb called the RACE reads again in MiXCR, with one record for every CDR3 protein. The sample holds about 90,000 distinct CDR3 sequences, 8.5% to 9% seen once. This CDR3 is built from 18 residues. Germline CDR1 reads LGHDT; CDR2 reads YNNKEL (reference sequence). V gave up 0 bases and J gave up 2 bases, with 17 bases separating them. Sequenced here: whole blood, sampled in connection with sensitization to the hapten diphenylcyclopropenone (DPC). V gene TRBV3-1 combines with J gene TRBJ1-5, with D unresolved. The sequence was collected from a man aged 35-49 years with alopecia areata. Some clones in this sample may be carry-over from other donors' samples. The CDR3 DNA reads as TGTGCCAGCAGCCAAGATAAATTTTTGGGAGTCGGCAATCAGCCCCAGCATTTT. It yields the protein CASSQDKFLGVGNQPQHF.